The 21 T cell receptor beta chains listed next were all sequenced from one sample in a study of T cell repertoires in aging, cancer and after chemotherapy. TRB rearrangements spanning V, D and J were amplified using mixed TRB-A/B primers. TCRdb reprocessed the multiplex PCR reads via MiXCR and lists one record per CDR3 protein. Of some 20,000 distinct CDR3 sequences listed, 35% to 40% are singletons. The template was genomic DNA from peripheral blood, not RNA. Sequenced sample: blood. Receptors originate from a human donor with a solid tumor.

The CDR3: CASSTTPGSMNTEAFF. CDR3 in DNA: TGTGCCAGCTCAACTACTCCGGGCTCCATGAACACTGAAGCTTTCTTT. The rearrangement uses TRBV18 and TRBJ1-1; D remains ambiguous. Per the germline V gene, CDR1 is KGHSH and CDR2 is LQKENI. CDR3 length equals 16 residues. Trimming removed 5 bases at V and 0 bases at J, with 16 bases between.

The rearrangement joins TRBV6-2 or TRBV6-3 to TRBJ2-3; D gene unclear. The CDR3 runs 14 residues. Germline V gene lookup returns CDR1 MNHEY and CDR2 SVGEGT. With 2 bases removed from V and 1 base from J, the gap between germline ends came to 7 bases. CDR3 sequence (DNA): TGTGCCAGCAGTTACATACTCCGCACAGATACGCAGTATTTT. It is translated as CASSYILRTDTQYF.

V usage is TRBV29-1 and J usage is TRBJ1-1, with D possibly being TRBD1 (6 bases). The V end was cut by 5 bases, the J end by 6 bases, with 10 bases between. This CDR3 has 11 residues. Per germline, CDR1 SQVTM and CDR2 ANQGSEA. The CDR3 DNA follows: TGCAGCGTTACGACAGGCTCTGAAGCTTTCTTT. Protein product: CSVTTGSEAFF.

The chain employs TRBV27 and TRBJ1-1; TRBD1 is a possible D gene (6 bases). V lost 5 bases, J lost 2 bases, and 12 bases lay in between. The length of the CDR3 is 14 residues. Germline V gene lookup returns CDR1 MNHEY and CDR2 SMNVEV (reference sequence). The DNA of the CDR3 is TGTGCCAGCAGTACCCGGGACACCAACACTGAAGCTTTCTTT. This translates into CASSTRDTNTEAFF.

This sequence joins TRBV5-1 and TRBJ1-2; TRBD1 matches 8 bases. Germline V gene lookup returns CDR1 SGHRS and CDR2 YFSETQ. Unmatched junction bases numbered 11, after V lost 4 bases and J lost 6 bases. The CDR3 totals 15 residues. CDR3 bases: TGCGCCAGCAGCGGAAGGACAGGGCCTGGCGATGGCTACACCTTC. This codes for CASSGRTGPGDGYTF.

This clonotype ranks as medium-sized (0.01 to 0.1%). This sequence joins TRBV19 and TRBJ2-2; D is possibly TRBD1 or TRBD2 (6 bases each). The germline V gene has CDR1 LNHDA and CDR2 SQIVND (reference sequence). Trimming cost V 5 bases and J 6 bases, with 16 bases left between them. The CDR3 runs 15 residues. Here the CDR3 DNA reads TGTGCCAGTAGTTGGGATAGGGGGGCTTCCGGGGAGCTGTTTTTT. Protein: CASSWDRGASGELFF.

This clonotype has just a few counts. The chain couples TRBV6-5 to TRBJ1-5; 9 bases fit TRBD1. Germline trimming cut 6 bases from V and 5 bases from J; bases unmatched to any gene: 8. This CDR3 region has 15 residues. CDR1 and CDR2 (germline): MNHEY, SVGAGI. CDR3 nucleotide sequence: TGTGCCAGCAGCACCCGGGACAGGGCGGATCAGCCCCAGCATTTT. It is translated as CASSTRDRADQPQHF.

The chain is built from TRBV15 and TRBJ2-7; TRBD1 might be the D (5 bases). This CDR3 region has 13 residues. V dropped 0 bases and J dropped 5 bases, with 8 bases sitting between them. Germline V gives CDR1 LNHNV, CDR2 YYDKDF (reference sequence). This CDR3 is CATSRDPRDEQYF. CDR3 in DNA: TGTGCCACCAGCAGAGACCCCAGGGACGAGCAGTACTTC.

This clonotype occurred a few times. The V gene is TRBV13, the J gene TRBJ2-5; 14 bases align to TRBD2. The CDR3 has 16 amino acids. Germline-derived CDR1 and CDR2 are PRHDT and FYEKMQ (reference sequence). Germline trimming cut 8 bases from V and 6 bases from J; bases unmatched to any gene: 11. CDR3 protein: CASRKGTSGSRQTQYF. The DNA of the CDR3 is TGTGCCAGCCGAAAGGGGACTAGCGGGAGCCGACAGACCCAGTACTTC.

The V gene is TRBV6-1, the J gene TRBJ1-2, with D possibly TRBD1 on 5 matching bases. CDR3 length equals 15 residues. From germline, CDR1 is MNHNS and CDR2 SASEGT. Trimming removed 1 base from V and 0 bases from J, with 9 bases in between. The CDR3 DNA sequence: TGTGCCAGCAGTGAAGTCGGGGGATCTAACTATGGCTACACCTTC. This gives the protein CASSEVGGSNYGYTF.

The table lists this clonotype with a few counts. This chain joins TRBV5-6 and TRBJ1-4; possible D gene TRBD1, 5 bases. Germline assignment: CDR1 SGHDT and CDR2 YYEEEE. V was trimmed by 4 bases and J by 8 bases, leaving 15 bases between them. There are 14 residues in the CDR3. CDR3 in DNA: TGTGCCAGCAGCGCCGGGACGGCTCCCGAAAAACTGTTTTTT. This translates into CASSAGTAPEKLFF.

This clonotype was picked up a small number of times. This chain uses TRBV27 with TRBJ1-2; D is perhaps TRBD1 (6 bases). CDR1 is MNHEY and CDR2 is SMNVEV in the germline V gene (reference sequence). The CDR3 is 13 residues long. V dropped 6 bases and J dropped 2 bases, with 10 bases sitting between them. As DNA, the CDR3 is TGTGCCAGCAGCCCCCAGGGGAACTATGGCTACACCTTC. It specifies CASSPQGNYGYTF.

The V call is TRBV30, the J call TRBJ2-5; D tentatively fits TRBD1 or TRBD2 (5 bases each). Germline V gene lookup returns CDR1 GTSNPN and CDR2 SVGIG (reference sequence). The CDR3 spans 16 residues. The ends were cut back, 3 bases at V and 12 bases at J, with 29 bases in the middle. The CDR3 spells CAWRGGDRGETETKYF. DNA of the CDR3: TGTGCCTGGAGAGGAGGAGACCGAGGGGAGACAGAGACGAAGTACTTC.

The chain has TRBV12-3 or TRBV12-4 and TRBJ2-5; the D gene is possibly TRBD2 (5 bases). The CDR3 is made up of 13 amino acids. V was trimmed by 3 bases and J by 5 bases, leaving 10 bases between them. CDR3 sequence: CASSFGEGETQYF. The DNA of the CDR3 is TGTGCCAGCAGTTTCGGGGAAGGGGAGACCCAGTACTTC.

This clonotype has a handful of counts. The chain carries TRBV27 and TRBJ1-3, with unresolved D. V was cut by 2 bases and J by 2 bases, with 10 bases left in between. The CDR3 contains 15 residues. Germline CDR1 is MNHEY and CDR2 is SMNVEV (reference sequence). The CDR3, as DNA: TGTGCCAGCAGTTTAACAGTGCTTCCTGGAAACACCATATATTTT. This sequence encodes CASSLTVLPGNTIYF.

This clonotype was counted a few times. The chain uses TRBV7-6 and TRBJ1-6; D is unclear. V lost 2 bases and J lost 4, with 12 bases in between. There are 16 residues in the CDR3. Germline V gene lookup returns CDR1 SGHVS and CDR2 FNYEAQ. The CDR3 DNA is TGTGCCAGCAGCTTAACCCATCCAGGTTATAATTCACCCCTCCACTTT. This codes for CASSLTHPGYNSPLHF.

This chain joins TRBV25-1 and TRBJ1-6, with 8 nucleotides matching TRBD1. V trimming: 6 bases; J trimming: 10 bases; junction bases outside the gene matches: 5. CDR1 is MGHDK and CDR2 is SYGVNS in the germline V gene. The CDR3 is 13 amino acids. CDR3 coding DNA: TGTGCCAGCAGGGACAGGGCGGGGTCACCCCTCCACTTT. Protein sequence: CASRDRAGSPLHF. Based on the CDR3 plus reference TRBV25-1 and TRBJ1-6, the full variable domain is EADIYQTPRYLVIGTGKKITLECSQTMGHDKMYWYQQDPGMELHLIHYSYGVNSTEKGDLSSESTVSRIRTEHFPLTLESARPSHTSQYLCASRDRAGSPLHFGNGTRLTVT.

The V gene is TRBV6-4, the J gene TRBJ2-6, with TRBD2 as a possible D gene (6 bases). Per germline, CDR1 MRHNA and CDR2 SNTAGT. CDR3 length: 16 residues. Trimming left V 4 bases short and J 1 base short, with 11 bases between. CDR3 protein: CASSASGGSGANVLTF. For the CDR3, the DNA is TGTGCCAGCAGTGCCTCCGGGGGATCTGGGGCCAACGTCCTGACTTTC.

The chain employs TRBV5-4 and TRBJ2-2, with D hard to call. Per the germline V gene, CDR1 is SGHNT and CDR2 is YYREEE (reference sequence). V was trimmed by 2 bases and J by 5 bases, leaving 13 bases between them. CDR3 size: 15 residues. CDR3 nucleotides: TGTGCCAGCAGCTTACCAGGAGATTTGACCGGGGAGCTGTTTTTT. Amino acid sequence: CASSLPGDLTGELFF. The entire variable domain, with the rest obtained from reference TRBV5-4 and TRBJ2-2, is as follows: ETGVTQSPTHLIKTRGQQVTLRCSSQSGHNTVSWYQQALGQGPQFIFQYYREEENGRGNFPPRFSGLQFPNYSSELNVNALELDDSALYLCASSLPGDLTGELFFGEGSRLTVL.

The rearrangement uses TRBV10-3 and TRBJ2-2; D gene ambiguous. CDR3 length: 15 residues. Per the germline V gene, CDR1 is ENHRY and CDR2 is SYGVKD. Trimming stripped 3 bases from V and 0 bases from J, with 8 bases between. CDR3 sequence: CAISDWTANTGELFF. CDR3 in DNA: TGTGCCATCAGTGACTGGACGGCGAACACCGGGGAGCTGTTTTTT.

This chain joins TRBV18 and TRBJ1-4, with D possibly matching TRBD1 (5 bases). V dropped 3 bases and J dropped 2 bases, with 16 bases sitting between them. This CDR3 is 17 amino acids long. CDR1 and CDR2 from the germline V gene are KGHSH and LQKENI. CDR3 DNA sequence: TGTGCCAGCTCACCGGAGACTAGCGGGGGGACTAATGAAAAACTGTTTTTT. It specifies CASSPETSGGTNEKLFF.